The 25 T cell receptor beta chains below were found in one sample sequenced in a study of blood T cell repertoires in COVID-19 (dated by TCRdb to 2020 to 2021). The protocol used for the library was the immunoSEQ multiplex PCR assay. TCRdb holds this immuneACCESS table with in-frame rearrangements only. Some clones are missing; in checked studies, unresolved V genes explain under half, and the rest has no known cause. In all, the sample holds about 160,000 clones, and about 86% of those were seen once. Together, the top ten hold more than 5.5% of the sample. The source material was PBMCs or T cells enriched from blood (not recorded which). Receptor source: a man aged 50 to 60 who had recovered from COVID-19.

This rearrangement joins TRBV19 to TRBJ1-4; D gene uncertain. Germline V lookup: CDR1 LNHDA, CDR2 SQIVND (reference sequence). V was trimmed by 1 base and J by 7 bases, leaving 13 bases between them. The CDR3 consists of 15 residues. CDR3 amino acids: CASSIVGRQAEKLFF. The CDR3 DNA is TGTGCCAGTAGTATAGTTGGGAGGCAGGCTGAAAAACTGTTTTTT.

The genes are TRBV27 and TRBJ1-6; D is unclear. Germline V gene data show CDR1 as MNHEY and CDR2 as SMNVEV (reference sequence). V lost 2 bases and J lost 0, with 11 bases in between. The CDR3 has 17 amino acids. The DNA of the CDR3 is TGTGCCAGCAGTTTAAGTCTGGGGAGCTCCTATAATTCACCCCTCCACTTT. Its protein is CASSLSLGSSYNSPLHF.

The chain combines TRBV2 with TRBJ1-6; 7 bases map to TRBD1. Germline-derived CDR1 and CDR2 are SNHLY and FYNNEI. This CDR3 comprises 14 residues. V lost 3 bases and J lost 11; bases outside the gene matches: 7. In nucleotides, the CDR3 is TGTGCCAGCAGTGAGTTACAGGGGCGAACACCCCTCCACTTT. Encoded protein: CASSELQGRTPLHF.

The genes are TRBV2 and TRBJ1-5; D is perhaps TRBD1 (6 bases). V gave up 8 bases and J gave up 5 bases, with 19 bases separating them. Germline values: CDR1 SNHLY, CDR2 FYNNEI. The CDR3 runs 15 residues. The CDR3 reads CASGAGDMVDQPQHF. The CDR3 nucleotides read TGTGCCAGCGGGGCAGGGGACATGGTCGATCAGCCCCAGCATTTT.

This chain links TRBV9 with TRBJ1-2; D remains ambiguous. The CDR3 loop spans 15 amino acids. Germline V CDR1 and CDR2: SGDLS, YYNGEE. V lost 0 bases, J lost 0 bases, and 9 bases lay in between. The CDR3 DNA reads TGTGCCAGCAGCGTAGAAGCGGGCGCTAACTATGGCTACACCTTC. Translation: CASSVEAGANYGYTF. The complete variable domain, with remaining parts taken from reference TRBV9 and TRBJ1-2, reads DSGVTQTPKHLITATGQRVTLRCSPRSGDLSVYWYQQSLDQGLQFLIQYYNGEERAKGNILERFSAQQFPDLHSELNLSSLELGDSALYFCASSVEAGANYGYTFGSGTRLTVV.

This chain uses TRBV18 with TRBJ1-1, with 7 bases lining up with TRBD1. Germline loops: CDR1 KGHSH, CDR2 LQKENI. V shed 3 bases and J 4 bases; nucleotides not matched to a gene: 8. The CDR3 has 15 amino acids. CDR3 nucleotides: TGTGCCAGCTCACCCTCATCACAGGGGAGCACTGAAGCTTTCTTT. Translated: CASSPSSQGSTEAFF. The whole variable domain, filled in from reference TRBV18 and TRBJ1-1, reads NAGVMQNPRHLVRRRGQEARLRCSPMKGHSHVYWYRQLPEEGLKFMVYLQKENIIDESGMPKERFSAEFPKEGPSILRIQQVVRGDSAAYFCASSPSSQGSTEAFFGQGTRLTVV.

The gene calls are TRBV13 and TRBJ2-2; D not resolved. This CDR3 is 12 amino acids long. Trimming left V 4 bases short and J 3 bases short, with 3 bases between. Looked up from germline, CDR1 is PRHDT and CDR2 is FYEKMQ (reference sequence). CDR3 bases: TGTGCCAGCAGCTCTCACACCGGGGAGCTGTTTTTT. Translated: CASSSHTGELFF.

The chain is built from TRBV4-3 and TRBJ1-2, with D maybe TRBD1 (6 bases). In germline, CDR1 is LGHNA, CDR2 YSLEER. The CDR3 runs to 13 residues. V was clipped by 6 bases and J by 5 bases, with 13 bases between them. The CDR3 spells CASSQGTTYGYTF. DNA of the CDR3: TGCGCCAGCAGTCAGGGGACAACTTATGGCTACACCTTC.

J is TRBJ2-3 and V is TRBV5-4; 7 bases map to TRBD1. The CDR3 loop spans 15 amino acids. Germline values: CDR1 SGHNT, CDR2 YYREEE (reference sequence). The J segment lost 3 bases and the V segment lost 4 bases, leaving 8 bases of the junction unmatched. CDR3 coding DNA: TGTGCCAGCAGCCCGTTAGGGGGCCTAACAGATACGCAGTATTTT. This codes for CASSPLGGLTDTQYF.

CDR3 nucleotides: TGTGCCAGCAGCACATCCGGGACAGGGATTAATCAGCCCCAGCATTTT. Amino acids: CASSTSGTGINQPQHF. The V call is TRBV4-2, the J call TRBJ1-5; 9 nucleotides match TRBD1. Per the germline V gene, CDR1 is LGHNA and CDR2 is YNFKEQ. V lost 5 bases, J lost 4 bases, and 9 bases stayed unmatched. This CDR3 is built from 16 residues.

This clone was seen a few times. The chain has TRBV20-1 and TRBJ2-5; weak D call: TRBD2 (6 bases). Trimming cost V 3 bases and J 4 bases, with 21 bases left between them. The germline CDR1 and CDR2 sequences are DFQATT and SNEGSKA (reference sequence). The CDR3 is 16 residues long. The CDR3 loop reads CSASESAATGRETQYF. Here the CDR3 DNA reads TGCAGTGCTAGTGAATCGGCAGCGACCGGGAGAGAGACCCAGTACTTC.

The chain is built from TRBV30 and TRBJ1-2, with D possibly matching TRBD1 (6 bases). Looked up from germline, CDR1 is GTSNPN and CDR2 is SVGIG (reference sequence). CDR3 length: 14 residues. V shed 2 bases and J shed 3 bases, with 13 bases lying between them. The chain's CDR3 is CAWSTGNRDYGYTF. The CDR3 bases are TGTGCCTGGAGTACAGGGAATCGAGACTATGGCTACACCTTC.

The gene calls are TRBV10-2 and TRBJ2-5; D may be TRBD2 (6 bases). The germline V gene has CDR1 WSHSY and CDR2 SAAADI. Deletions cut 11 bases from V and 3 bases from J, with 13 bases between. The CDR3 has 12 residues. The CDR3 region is CAPPCGEETQYF. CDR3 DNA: TGCGCCCCCCCGTGCGGGGAAGAGACCCAGTACTTC.

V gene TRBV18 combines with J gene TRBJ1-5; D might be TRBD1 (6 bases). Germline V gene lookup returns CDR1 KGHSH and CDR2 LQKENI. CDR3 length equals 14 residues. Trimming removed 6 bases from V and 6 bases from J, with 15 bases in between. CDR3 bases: TGTGCCAGCTCCCGTACAGGGCTGGCTCAGCCCCAGCATTTT. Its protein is CASSRTGLAQPQHF. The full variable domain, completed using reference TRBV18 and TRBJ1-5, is NAGVMQNPRHLVRRRGQEARLRCSPMKGHSHVYWYRQLPEEGLKFMVYLQKENIIDESGMPKERFSAEFPKEGPSILRIQQVVRGDSAAYFCASSRTGLAQPQHFGDGTRLSIL.

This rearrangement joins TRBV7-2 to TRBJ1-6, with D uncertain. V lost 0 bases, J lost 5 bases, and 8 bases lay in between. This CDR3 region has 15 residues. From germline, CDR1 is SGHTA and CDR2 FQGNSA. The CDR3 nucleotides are TGTGCCAGCAGCTTAGCCCTCCCCCATAATTCACCCCTCCACTTT. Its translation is CASSLALPHNSPLHF.

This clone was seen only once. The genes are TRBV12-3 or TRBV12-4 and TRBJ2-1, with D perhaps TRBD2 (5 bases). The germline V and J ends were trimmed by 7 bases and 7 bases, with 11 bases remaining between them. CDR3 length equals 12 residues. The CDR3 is CASTLGGNEQFF. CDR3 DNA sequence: TGTGCCAGCACCTTGGGCGGGAATGAGCAGTTCTTC.

CDR3 sequence (DNA): TGTGCCAGCAGGAGGGATGCTAACTATGGCTACACCTTC. Translated: CASRRDANYGYTF. V usage is TRBV6-4 and J usage is TRBJ1-2; D uncertain. Germline V gene sequence: CDR1 MRHNA, CDR2 SNTAGT. V was trimmed by 6 bases and J by 0 bases, leaving 8 bases between them. The CDR3 spans 13 residues.

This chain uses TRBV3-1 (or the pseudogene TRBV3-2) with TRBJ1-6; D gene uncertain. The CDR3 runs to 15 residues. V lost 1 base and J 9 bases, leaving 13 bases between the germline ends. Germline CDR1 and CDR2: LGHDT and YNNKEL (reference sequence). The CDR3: CASSQAVTSGSPLHF. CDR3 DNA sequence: TGTGCCAGCAGCCAAGCGGTTACGTCGGGTTCACCCCTCCACTTT.

This chain's CDR3 is CASSIGGHTNYGYTF. The DNA of the CDR3 is TGTGCCAGTAGTATTGGTGGGCATACTAACTATGGCTACACCTTC. The chain employs TRBV19 and TRBJ1-2; no definite D call. Germline V gene lookup returns CDR1 LNHDA and CDR2 SQIVND (reference sequence). Trimming took 3 bases from V and 0 from J, leaving 11 bases between them. CDR3 length equals 15 residues.

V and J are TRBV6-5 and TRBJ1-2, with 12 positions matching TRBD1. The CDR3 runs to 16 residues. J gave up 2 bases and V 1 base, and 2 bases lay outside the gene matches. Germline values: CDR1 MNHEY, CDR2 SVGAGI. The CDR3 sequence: CASSYWGQGANYGYTF. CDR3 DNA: TGTGCCAGCAGTTACTGGGGACAGGGGGCCAACTATGGCTACACCTTC.

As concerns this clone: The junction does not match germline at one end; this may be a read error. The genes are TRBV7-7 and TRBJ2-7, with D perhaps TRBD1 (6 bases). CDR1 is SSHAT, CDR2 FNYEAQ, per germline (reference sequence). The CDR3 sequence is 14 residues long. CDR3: CASSQGHLSYEQYF. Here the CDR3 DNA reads TGTGCTAGCAGCCAGGGACACCTCTCCTACGAGCAGTACTTC.

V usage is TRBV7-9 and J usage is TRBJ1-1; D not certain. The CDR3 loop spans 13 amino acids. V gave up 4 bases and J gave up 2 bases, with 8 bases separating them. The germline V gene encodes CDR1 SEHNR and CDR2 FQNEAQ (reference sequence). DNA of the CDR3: TGTGCCAGCAGCTCCAGACAAAACACTGAAGCTTTCTTT. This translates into CASSSRQNTEAFF.

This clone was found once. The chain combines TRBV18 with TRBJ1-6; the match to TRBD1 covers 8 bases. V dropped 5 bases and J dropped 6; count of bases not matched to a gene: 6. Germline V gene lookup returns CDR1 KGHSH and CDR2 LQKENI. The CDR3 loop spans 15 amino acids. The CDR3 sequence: CASSKGQGGNSPLHF. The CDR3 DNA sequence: TGTGCCAGCTCAAAAGGACAGGGCGGTAATTCACCCCTCCACTTT. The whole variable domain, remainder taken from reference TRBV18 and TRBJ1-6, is NAGVMQNPRHLVRRRGQEARLRCSPMKGHSHVYWYRQLPEEGLKFMVYLQKENIIDESGMPKERFSAEFPKEGPSILRIQQVVRGDSAAYFCASSKGQGGNSPLHFGNGTRLTVT.

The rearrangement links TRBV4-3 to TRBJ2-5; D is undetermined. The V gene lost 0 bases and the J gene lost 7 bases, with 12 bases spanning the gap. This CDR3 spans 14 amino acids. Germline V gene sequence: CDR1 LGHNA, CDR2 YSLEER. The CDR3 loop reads CASSQEYSSRTQYF. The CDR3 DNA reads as TGCGCCAGCAGCCAAGAATACAGCTCTCGGACCCAGTACTTC.

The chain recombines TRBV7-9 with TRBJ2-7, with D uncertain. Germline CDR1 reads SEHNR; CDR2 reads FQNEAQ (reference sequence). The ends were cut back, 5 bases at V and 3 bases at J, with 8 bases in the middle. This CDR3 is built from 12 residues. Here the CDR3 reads CASSSFGYEQYF. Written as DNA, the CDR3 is TGTGCCAGCAGCAGCTTCGGCTACGAGCAGTACTTC.